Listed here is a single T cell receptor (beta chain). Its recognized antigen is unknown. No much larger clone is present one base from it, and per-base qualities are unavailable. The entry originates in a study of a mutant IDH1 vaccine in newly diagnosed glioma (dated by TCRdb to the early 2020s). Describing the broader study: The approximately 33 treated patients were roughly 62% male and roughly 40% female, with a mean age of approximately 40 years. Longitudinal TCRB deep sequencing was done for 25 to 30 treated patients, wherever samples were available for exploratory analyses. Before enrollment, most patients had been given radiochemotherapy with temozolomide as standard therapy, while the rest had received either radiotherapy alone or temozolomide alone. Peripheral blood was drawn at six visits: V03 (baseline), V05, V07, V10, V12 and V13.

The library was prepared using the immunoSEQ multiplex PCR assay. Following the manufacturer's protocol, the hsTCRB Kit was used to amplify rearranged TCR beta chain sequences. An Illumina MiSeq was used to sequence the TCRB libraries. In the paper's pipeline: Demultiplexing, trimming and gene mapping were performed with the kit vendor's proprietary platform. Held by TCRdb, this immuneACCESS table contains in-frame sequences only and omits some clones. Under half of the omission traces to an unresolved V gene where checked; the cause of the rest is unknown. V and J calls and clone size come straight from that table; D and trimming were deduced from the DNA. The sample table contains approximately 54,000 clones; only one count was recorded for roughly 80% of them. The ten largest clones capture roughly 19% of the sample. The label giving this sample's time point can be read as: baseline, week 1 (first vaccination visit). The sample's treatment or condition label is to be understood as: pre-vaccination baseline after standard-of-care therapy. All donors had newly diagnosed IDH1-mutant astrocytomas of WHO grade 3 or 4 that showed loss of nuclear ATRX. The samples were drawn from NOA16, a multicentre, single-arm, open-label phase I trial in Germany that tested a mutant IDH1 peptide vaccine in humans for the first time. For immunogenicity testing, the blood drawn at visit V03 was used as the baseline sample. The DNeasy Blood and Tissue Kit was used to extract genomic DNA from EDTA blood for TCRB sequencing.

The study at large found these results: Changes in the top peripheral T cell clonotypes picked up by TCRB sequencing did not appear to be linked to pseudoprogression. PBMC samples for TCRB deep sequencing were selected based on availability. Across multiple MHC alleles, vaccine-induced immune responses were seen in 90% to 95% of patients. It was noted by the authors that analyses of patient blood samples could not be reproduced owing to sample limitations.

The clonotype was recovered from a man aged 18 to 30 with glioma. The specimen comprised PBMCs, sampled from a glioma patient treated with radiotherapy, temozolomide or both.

The CDR3 loop reads CASTSPAGDFYGYTF. The DNA sequence follows: TGTGCCAGCACCTCGCCGGCAGGGGACTTTTATGGCTACACCTTC. This sequence uses TRBV6-6 and TRBJ1-2, with TRBD1 perhaps the D gene, on 6 matching bases. CDR1 and CDR2 were assigned from the germline V gene (reference sequence) as MNHNY and SVGAGI. The junction shows trimming of 7 bases on V and 5 bases on J, plus 20 bases between the germline ends. Including cysteine and phenylalanine, the CDR3 has 15 amino acids. Just CDR3 DNA is preserved here, 45 bases in frame from base 1.